This is a list of T cell receptor beta chains from one sample in a study of beta chain features in type 1 diabetes. The assay was immunoSEQ multiplex PCR, and TCRdb's table has in-frame clones only and misses some. The sample has roughly 400,000 clones; about 10% are singletons. The sequenced sample was central memory CD4+ T cells from blood. Source of these receptors: a man aged 30 to 45 with type 1 diabetes. The CDR3 runs from the conserved cysteine through the conserved F or W. A D gene is named only where the DNA matches it firmly. A row's size may be missing; if present it is once, few, many or a size class.

j_call clone_size v_call d_call cdr3_nt cdr3_aa
TRBJ1-1 few TRBV2 . TGTGCCAGCCGGGGGACCTTGGTCACTGAAGCTTTCTTT CASRGTLVTEAFF
TRBJ2-5 few TRBV7-6 . TGTGCCAGCAGCTCCGTAGTCGGGACCCAGTACTTC CASSSVVGTQYF
TRBJ1-5 few TRBV9 . TGTGCCAGCAGCGTAGTGGGAGGGGTTGGCAATCAGCCCCAGCATTTT CASSVVGGVGNQPQHF
TRBJ2-7 . TRBV7-2 . TGTGCCAGCGGGCAGGGTTACGACGAGCAGTACTTC CASGQGYDEQYF
TRBJ2-1 few TRBV7-9 TRBD2 TGTGCCAGCAGCTCACCAACTAGCGGGAGGATAGATGAGCAGTTCTTC CASSSPTSGRIDEQFF
TRBJ2-5 . TRBV29-1 . TGCAGCGTTGATTCCAGGGGCCAAGAGACCCAGTACTTC CSVDSRGQETQYF
TRBJ2-1 . TRBV7-6 TRBD2 TGTGCCAGGGCCAGCGGGAGGTCGAATGAGCAGTTCTTC CARASGRSNEQFF
TRBJ1-5 many TRBV25-1 TRBD1 TGTGCCAGCAACAGCGGACAGGGTAGCCAGCATTTT CASNSGQGSQHF
TRBJ2-7 . TRBV25-1 TRBD1 TGTGCCAGCACAAATGCCGAAGGGACAGGACCCTACGAGCAGTACTTC CASTNAEGTGPYEQYF
TRBJ2-4 few TRBV2 . TGTGCCAGCAGTGAAGCTACAGGGACGGGGGACATTCAGTACTTC CASSEATGTGDIQYF
TRBJ2-2 once TRBV6-1 TRBD2 TGTGCCAGCAATCCTAGCGGGAGGCTTACCGGGGAGCTGTTTTTT CASNPSGRLTGELFF
TRBJ1-1 . TRBV28 . TGTGCCAGCGGAATACTCTCCGGAAACACTGAAGCTTTCTTT CASGILSGNTEAFF
TRBJ2-7 few TRBV20-1 . TGCAGTGCTAAAGGGCTCTACGAGCAGTACTTC CSAKGLYEQYF
TRBJ2-1 . TRBV5-1 TRBD1 TGCGCCAGCAGCCTATGGACAGGGGGCTCGGATGAGCAGTTCTTC CASSLWTGGSDEQFF
TRBJ1-5 . TRBV27 . TGTGCCAGCAGCAAACTCCGGGGGGAGGGCAATCAGCCCCAGCATTTT CASSKLRGEGNQPQHF
TRBJ2-2 few TRBV6-5 TRBD2 TGTGCCAGCAGTCGACTAGCGGTGAACACCGGGGAGCTGTTTTTT CASSRLAVNTGELFF
TRBJ1-4 few TRBV4-2 TRBD1 TGTGCCAGCAGCCGGGACAGGGGAGATGAAAAACTGTTTTTT CASSRDRGDEKLFF
TRBJ2-1 . TRBV11-3 . TGTGCCAGCACCGCCGGGGACAACCATGAGCAGTTCTTC CASTAGDNHEQFF
TRBJ2-7 . TRBV27 TRBD2 TGTGCCAGCAGAAAAGGGACTAGCGGGACCTACGAGCAGTACTTC CASRKGTSGTYEQYF
TRBJ2-5 . TRBV21-1 . TGTGCCAGCAGCAAAGCGTTGGGGTTAGGGGAAGAGACCCAGTACTTC CASSKALGLGEETQYF
TRBJ2-6 . TRBV28 TRBD2 TGTGCCAGCATAATGTGGCTAGCGGGAGTGGGCGGGGCCAACGTCCTGACTTTC CASIMWLAGVGGANVLTF
TRBJ2-7 few TRBV7-2 . TGTGCCAGCAGCACAACGGGGGCGGGGGCCTACGAGCAGTACTTC CASSTTGAGAYEQYF
TRBJ1-1 . TRBV6-5 . TGTGCCAGCAAGACAGTTAACACTGAAGCTTTCTTT CASKTVNTEAFF
TRBJ2-7 few TRBV14 . TGTGCCAGCAGCCCACCGGGACACTCTAAGAGGGAGCAGTACTTC CASSPPGHSKREQYF
TRBJ2-5 once TRBV5-1 . TGCGCCAGCAGCTTGCGGGCAGGTTCCGAGACCCAGTACTTC CASSLRAGSETQYF
TRBJ2-1 many TRBV4-2 TRBD2 TGTGCCAGCAGCCAAGAAAGCGGGAGGGCCGGCGGGCAGTTCTTC CASSQESGRAGGQFF
TRBJ2-5 few TRBV10-1 . TGCGCCACATCAGACTGGGGCCAAGAGACCCAGTACTTC CATSDWGQETQYF
TRBJ2-7 . TRBV2 TRBD2 TGTGCCAGCAGTGGGGGAGCGGGATCCTACGAGCAGTACTTC CASSGGAGSYEQYF
TRBJ2-5 . TRBV2 TRBD1 TGTGCCAGCAGTGATAGGGGACAGGGGGGCGAGACCCAGTACTTC CASSDRGQGGETQYF
TRBJ1-2 many TRBV7-2 TRBD1 TGTGCCAGCAGCTTATCCGGGACAGGGGGAATTGGCTACACCTTC CASSLSGTGGIGYTF
TRBJ1-5 . TRBV7-2 . TGTGCCAGCAGCTTAGACGGGCGGGATCAGCCCCAGCATTTT CASSLDGRDQPQHF